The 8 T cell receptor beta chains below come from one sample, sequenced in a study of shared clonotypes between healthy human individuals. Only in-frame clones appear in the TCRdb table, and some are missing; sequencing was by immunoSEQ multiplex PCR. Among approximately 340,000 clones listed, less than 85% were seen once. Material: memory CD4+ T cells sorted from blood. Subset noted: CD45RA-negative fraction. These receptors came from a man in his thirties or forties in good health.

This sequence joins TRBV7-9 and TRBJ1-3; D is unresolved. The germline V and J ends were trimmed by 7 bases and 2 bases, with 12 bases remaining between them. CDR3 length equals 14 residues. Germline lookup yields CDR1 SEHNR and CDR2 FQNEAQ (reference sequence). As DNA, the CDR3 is TGTGCCAGCATCTCACCCACCACTGGAAACACCATATATTTT. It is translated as CASISPTTGNTIYF. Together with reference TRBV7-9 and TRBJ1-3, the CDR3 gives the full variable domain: DTGVSQNPRHKITKRGQNVTFRCDPISEHNRLYWYRQTLGQGPEFLTYFQNEAQLEKSRLLSDRFSAERPKGSFSTLEIQRTEQGDSAMYLCASISPTTGNTIYFGEGSWLTVV.

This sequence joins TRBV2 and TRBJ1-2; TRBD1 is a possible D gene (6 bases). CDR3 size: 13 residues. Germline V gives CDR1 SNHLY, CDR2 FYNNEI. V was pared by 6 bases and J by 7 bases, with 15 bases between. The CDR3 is CASSLAGESGYTF. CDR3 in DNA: TGTGCCAGCAGCCTAGCAGGGGAAAGTGGCTACACCTTC.

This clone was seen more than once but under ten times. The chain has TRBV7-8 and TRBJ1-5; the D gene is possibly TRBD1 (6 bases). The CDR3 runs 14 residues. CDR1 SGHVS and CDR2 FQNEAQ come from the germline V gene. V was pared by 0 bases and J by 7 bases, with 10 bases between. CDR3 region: CASSLAGRGQPQHF. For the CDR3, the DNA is TGTGCCAGCAGCTTAGCAGGCAGGGGCCAGCCCCAGCATTTT.

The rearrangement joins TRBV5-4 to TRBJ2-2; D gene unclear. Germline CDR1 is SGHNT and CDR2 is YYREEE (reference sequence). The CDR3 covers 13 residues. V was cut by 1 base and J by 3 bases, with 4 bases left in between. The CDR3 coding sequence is TGTGCCAGCAGCTTGACGTACACCGGGGAGCTGTTTTTT. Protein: CASSLTYTGELFF.

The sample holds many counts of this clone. The CDR3 sequence is CASSSQTGVSEAFF. The CDR3, as DNA: TGTGCCAGCAGCTCACAAACAGGGGTCTCCGAAGCTTTCTTT. The rearrangement joins TRBV7-9 to TRBJ1-1; 7 nucleotides agree with TRBD1. The CDR3 has 14 amino acids. V trimming: 4 bases; J trimming: 8 bases; junction bases outside the gene matches: 10. The germline V gene encodes CDR1 SEHNR and CDR2 FQNEAQ (reference sequence). Filled out from reference TRBV7-9 and TRBJ1-1, the complete variable domain reads DTGVSQNPRHKITKRGQNVTFRCDPISEHNRLYWYRQTLGQGPEFLTYFQNEAQLEKSRLLSDRFSAERPKGSFSTLEIQRTEQGDSAMYLCASSSQTGVSEAFFGQGTRLTVV.

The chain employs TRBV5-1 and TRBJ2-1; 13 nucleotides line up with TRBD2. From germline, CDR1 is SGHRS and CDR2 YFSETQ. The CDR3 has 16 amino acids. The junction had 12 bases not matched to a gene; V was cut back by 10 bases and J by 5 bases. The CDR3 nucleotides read TGCGCCTCTTGCGGGACTAGCGGGGACCCGGACAATGAGCAGTTCTTC. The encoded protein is CASCGTSGDPDNEQFF.

This chain's CDR3 is CASSPIRRWDEQYF. The CDR3 DNA sequence: TGCGCCAGCAGTCCAATACGGAGATGGGACGAGCAGTACTTC. The chain employs TRBV10-1 and TRBJ2-7; no firm D call. The CDR3 runs to 14 residues. The germline V gene encodes CDR1 WNHNN and CDR2 SYGVQD (reference sequence). Trimming shortened V by 5 bases and J by 5 bases, and 16 bases separated the two germline ends.

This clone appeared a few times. The CDR3 here is CASSIWTEKLFF. CDR3 coding DNA: TGTGCCAGTAGTATTTGGACGGAAAAACTGTTTTTT. V usage is TRBV19 and J usage is TRBJ1-4; the D is unclear. From germline, CDR1 is LNHDA and CDR2 SQIVND (reference sequence). V lost 3 bases and J 8 bases, leaving 7 bases between the germline ends. This CDR3 has 12 residues.